The 30 T cell receptor beta chains in this list originate from one sample, sequenced in a study of cytomegalovirus exposure and HLA in healthy donors. Researchers ran the PCR with 60 Vbeta and 13 Jbeta primers. Sequencing used immunoSEQ multiplex PCR; TCRdb keeps in-frame clones, though not all of them. The data contain 90,000 or so clones, approximately 76% of them singletons. Specimen: PBMCs. The receptors here all came from a man aged 25-45 years in good health and CMV-seropositive.

This clone showed up just a few times. The rearrangement joins TRBV7-3 to TRBJ1-1; no clear D gene. The germline V gene has CDR1 SGHTA and CDR2 FQGTGA. This CDR3 spans 13 amino acids. With 2 bases removed from V and 2 bases from J, the gap between germline ends came to 6 bases. The CDR3 protein is CASSLSGNTEAFF. For the CDR3, the DNA is TGTGCCAGCAGCTTATCAGGAAACACTGAAGCTTTCTTT.

There are a few counts of this clone. The chain has TRBV5-4 and TRBJ1-1; the match to TRBD1 covers 9 bases. Germline CDR1 SGHNT, CDR2 YYREEE (reference sequence). Germline trimming cut 4 bases from V and 7 bases from J; bases unmatched to any gene: 17. This CDR3 spans 17 amino acids. DNA of the CDR3: TGTGCCAGCAGCCAAGATCGGGCGACAGGGGGTTGGAATGAAGCTTTCTTT. Translated: CASSQDRATGGWNEAFF.

V and J are TRBV5-6 and TRBJ2-1; TRBD2 matches 10 bases. Germline V gene lookup returns CDR1 SGHDT and CDR2 YYEEEE. Trimming at V came to 4 bases and at J to 13 bases, leaving 11 bases not matched to a gene. CDR3 length equals 14 residues. The CDR3 bases are TGTGCCAGCAGCCTGGGAGCGGGGGGGCCCACCCAGTTCTTC. This codes for CASSLGAGGPTQFF.

The chain couples TRBV7-3 to TRBJ1-6; 8 nucleotides match TRBD1. The length of the CDR3 is 16 residues. Germline CDR1 is SGHTA and CDR2 is FQGTGA. J gave up 2 bases and V 4 bases, and 4 bases lay outside the gene matches. CDR3 DNA sequence: TGTGCCAGCAGCTCTCAGGGGGCGGCCTATAATTCACCCCTCCACTTT. Translated, it gives CASSSQGAAYNSPLHF.

The chain is built from TRBV19 and TRBJ1-1; the match to TRBD1 covers 7 bases. Germline V gives CDR1 LNHDA, CDR2 SQIVND (reference sequence). With 8 bases clipped from V and 2 bases from J, the junction kept 8 bases outside the gene matches. This CDR3 comprises 14 residues. The chain's CDR3 is CASGDRDYNTEAFF. CDR3 in DNA: TGTGCCAGTGGAGACAGGGATTATAACACTGAAGCTTTCTTT.

This sequence joins TRBV4-3 and TRBJ2-7, with 7 nucleotides matching TRBD1. Looked up from germline, CDR1 is LGHNA and CDR2 is YSLEER. CDR3 size: 13 residues. J gave up 6 bases and V 2 bases, and 4 bases lay outside the gene matches. The CDR3 bases are TGCGCCAGCAGCCAATGGCAGGGGGTCGAGCAGTACTTC. It yields the protein CASSQWQGVEQYF.

The chain carries TRBV7-2 and TRBJ2-3; D gene ambiguous. V dropped 5 bases and J dropped 2 bases, with 8 bases sitting between them. CDR3 length: 13 residues. CDR1 SGHTA and CDR2 FQGNSA come from the germline V gene. This CDR3 is CASSTGYTDTQYF. The CDR3 nucleotides read TGTGCCAGCAGCACCGGGTACACAGATACGCAGTATTTT.

This rearrangement joins TRBV13 to TRBJ2-3; maybe TRBD2 (5 bases). V was shortened by 7 bases and J by 3 bases, with 11 bases between the two germline ends. Germline assignment: CDR1 PRHDT and CDR2 FYEKMQ (reference sequence). The CDR3 covers 13 residues. CDR3 loop: CASTRPGTDTQYF. CDR3 DNA: TGTGCCAGCACCCGCCCGGGGACAGATACGCAGTATTTT.

The chain employs TRBV27 and TRBJ2-5; 11 nucleotides match TRBD1. The CDR3 runs 15 residues. Germline V lookup: CDR1 MNHEY, CDR2 SMNVEV (reference sequence). Trimming took 5 bases from V and 5 from J; bases not matched to a gene: 7. The CDR3 here is CASSQGQGAFETQYF. CDR3 DNA: TGTGCCAGCAGTCAAGGACAGGGGGCGTTCGAGACCCAGTACTTC.

DNA of the CDR3: TGTGCCAGCAGTCAGACAGGGTATGCTGGAAACACCATATATTTT. This codes for CASSQTGYAGNTIYF. The V call is TRBV6-1, the J call TRBJ1-3; 7 nucleotides match TRBD1. CDR1 and CDR2 from the germline V gene are MNHNS and SASEGT. The V gene end was trimmed by 5 bases and the J gene end by 2 bases; junction bases not matched to a gene: 6. The CDR3 runs to 15 residues.

The CDR3 nucleotides read TGTGCCAGCTCAACACAAGACAGGGTAGGGAACACTGAAGCTTTCTTT. Residues: CASSTQDRVGNTEAFF. This sequence joins TRBV18 and TRBJ1-1; 7 bases align to TRBD1. Germline V lookup: CDR1 KGHSH, CDR2 LQKENI. V shed 5 bases, J shed 1 base, and the junction held 10 bases outside the gene matches. The CDR3 consists of 16 residues.

The V gene is TRBV29-1, the J gene TRBJ1-1; D may be TRBD1 (6 bases). Germline V gene lookup returns CDR1 SQVTM and CDR2 ANQGSEA. With 5 bases removed from V and 4 bases from J, the gap between germline ends came to 20 bases. The CDR3 extends over 15 amino acids. In nucleotides, the CDR3 is TGCAGCGTTTACCGGGGGGGGCGACCGACCACTGAAGCTTTCTTT. This encodes CSVYRGGRPTTEAFF.

This clone was detected only once. The chain uses TRBV13 and TRBJ2-3, with 10 bases aligning to TRBD1. The V gene end was trimmed by 5 bases and the J gene end by 5 bases; junction bases not matched to a gene: 10. The CDR3 extends over 16 amino acids. The germline V gene has CDR1 PRHDT and CDR2 FYEKMQ (reference sequence). The CDR3 nucleotides read TGTGCCAGCAGCCGCTGGTCGGGACAGGGGCTAGATACGCAGTATTTT. It yields the protein CASSRWSGQGLDTQYF.

The chain couples TRBV7-9 to TRBJ1-2; D possibly corresponds to TRBD1 (6 bases). V gave up 10 bases and J gave up 5 bases, with 17 bases separating them. The CDR3 runs to 13 residues. From germline, CDR1 is SEHNR and CDR2 FQNEAQ (reference sequence). CDR3: CATEGEGLYGYTF. CDR3 coding DNA: TGTGCCACCGAGGGGGAGGGTCTATATGGCTACACCTTC. Combining the CDR3 with reference TRBV7-9 and TRBJ1-2 gives the whole variable domain DTGVSQNPRHKITKRGQNVTFRCDPISEHNRLYWYRQTLGQGPEFLTYFQNEAQLEKSRLLSDRFSAERPKGSFSTLEIQRTEQGDSAMYLCATEGEGLYGYTFGSGTRLTVV.

This chain uses TRBV30 with TRBJ1-2, with D unresolved. The CDR3 sequence is 12 residues long. Germline CDR1 reads GTSNPN; CDR2 reads SVGIG (reference sequence). Trimming removed 0 bases at V and 9 bases at J, with 11 bases between. The CDR3 coding sequence is TGTGCCTGGAGTGTACTTAGATATCGCTACACCTTC. This translates into CAWSVLRYRYTF.

The chain has TRBV9 and TRBJ2-1, with 10 bases identical to TRBD2. This CDR3 is 17 amino acids long. Germline assignment: CDR1 SGDLS and CDR2 YYNGEE. The junction had 10 bases not matched to a gene; V was cut back by 5 bases and J by 2 bases. CDR3 in amino acids: CASSPTGTSVTYNEQFF. DNA of the CDR3: TGTGCCAGCAGTCCAACCGGGACTAGCGTAACCTACAATGAGCAGTTCTTC. The entire variable domain, with the rest obtained from reference TRBV9 and TRBJ2-1, is as follows: DSGVTQTPKHLITATGQRVTLRCSPRSGDLSVYWYQQSLDQGLQFLIQYYNGEERAKGNILERFSAQQFPDLHSELNLSSLELGDSALYFCASSPTGTSVTYNEQFFGPGTRLTVL.

V usage is TRBV10-3 and J usage is TRBJ1-1, with D tentatively TRBD1 (6 bases). Trimming cost V 7 bases and J 0 bases, with 12 bases left between them. Germline values: CDR1 ENHRY, CDR2 SYGVKD. The CDR3 consists of 14 residues. The CDR3 region has the DNA TGTGCCATCAAAAGACAGGACCTGAACACTGAAGCTTTCTTT. It translates to CAIKRQDLNTEAFF.

About this clone: A read error may account for a junction end that differs from germline. The chain links TRBV7-6 to TRBJ2-4; 7 bases agree with TRBD1. The CDR3 contains 14 residues. Germline V gene sequence: CDR1 SGHVS, CDR2 FNYEAQ. CDR3 DNA: TGTGCCAGCAGCTTAGTATCCGGGGACCCCGAGGGGGCCTTC. Encoded protein: CASSLVSGDPEGAF.

In its sample, this clone was seen a few times. This sequence joins TRBV28 and TRBJ2-5; 8 bases line up with TRBD1. The CDR3 loop spans 15 amino acids. Germline CDR1 is MDHEN and CDR2 is SYDVKM. Trimming cost V 3 bases and J 3 bases; bases outside gene matches: 6. The CDR3 here is CASSFQGQEKETQYF. DNA of the CDR3: TGTGCCAGCAGTTTCCAGGGACAGGAAAAAGAGACCCAGTACTTC.

This chain uses TRBV5-1 with TRBJ2-7; 7 bases align to TRBD2. Germline V gene sequence: CDR1 SGHRS, CDR2 YFSETQ. The CDR3 spans 14 residues. Trimming took 4 bases from V and 3 from J; bases not matched to a gene: 7. The CDR3 nucleotides read TGCGCCAGCAGCCTGGGCAGCGGGGACTACGAGCAGTACTTC. Translated, it gives CASSLGSGDYEQYF.

This clone has at least ten counts. This chain links TRBV6-4 with TRBJ2-1, with TRBD2 identical over 12 bases. The germline V gene has CDR1 MRHNA and CDR2 SNTAGT. The ends lost 5 bases at V and 7 bases at J; junction bases unmatched: 6. CDR3 length: 15 amino acids. The CDR3 DNA reads TGTGCCAGCAGTCCTAGCGGGGGGGCAGGGAATGAGCAGTTCTTC. Its translation: CASSPSGGAGNEQFF.

CDR3 coding DNA: TGTGCCAGCAGCTTGAGGGGGTCCTCCTATAATTCACCCCTCCACTTT. Translating gives CASSLRGSSYNSPLHF. The chain uses TRBV13 and TRBJ1-6; possible D gene TRBD1, 6 bases. There are 16 residues in the CDR3. The V gene lost 3 bases and the J gene lost 0 bases, with 9 bases spanning the gap. Germline lookup yields CDR1 PRHDT and CDR2 FYEKMQ (reference sequence).

This clone was seen a single time. The rearrangement joins TRBV28 to TRBJ2-5; no firm D call. V was pared by 5 bases and J by 4 bases, with 11 bases between. In germline, CDR1 is MDHEN, CDR2 SYDVKM. The CDR3 runs 13 residues. The CDR3: CASSESSAETQYF. CDR3 bases: TGTGCCAGCAGTGAGTCTAGTGCAGAGACCCAGTACTTC.

This clone was observed a handful of times. The V gene is TRBV18, the J gene TRBJ1-4; 8 nucleotides align to TRBD1. The germline V gene has CDR1 KGHSH and CDR2 LQKENI. Unmatched junction bases numbered 11, after V lost 3 bases and J lost 8 bases. The CDR3 covers 16 residues. CDR3 sequence: CASSPLFDRGEEKLFF. The CDR3 bases are TGTGCCAGCTCACCGCTCTTCGACAGGGGCGAGGAAAAACTGTTTTTT.

The chain has TRBV4-3 and TRBJ2-3, with 10 bases that match TRBD2. Germline assignment: CDR1 LGHNA and CDR2 YSLEER. This CDR3 spans 15 amino acids. V trimming: 4 bases; J trimming: 1 base; junction bases outside the gene matches: 2. The CDR3 region has the DNA TGCGCCAGCAGCCGTGGACTAGCGGGCACAGATACGCAGTATTTT. As protein: CASSRGLAGTDTQYF.

This clone has a handful of counts. The gene calls are TRBV19 and TRBJ2-7; 7 bases align to TRBD1. Germline lookup yields CDR1 LNHDA and CDR2 SQIVND (reference sequence). The CDR3 runs 12 residues. V trimming: 5 bases; J trimming: 6 bases; junction bases outside the gene matches: 4. For the CDR3, the DNA is TGTGCCAGTAGTGACAGGGTTGCCGAGCAGTACTTC. Its protein is CASSDRVAEQYF.

The chain is built from TRBV11-2 and TRBJ1-1; D is unresolved. The CDR3 spans 13 residues. CDR1 SGHAT and CDR2 FQNNGV come from the germline V gene. Deletions cut 2 bases from V and 1 base from J, with 5 bases between. The CDR3 reads CASSLNGNTEAFF. In DNA, the CDR3 is TGTGCCAGCAGCTTAAACGGGAACACTGAAGCTTTCTTT.

This clone appeared a few times. The rearrangement links TRBV5-4 to TRBJ1-1, with 10 bases that match TRBD1. Per the germline V gene, CDR1 is SGHNT and CDR2 is YYREEE (reference sequence). The CDR3 is 15 amino acids. After removal of 10 bases from V and 0 bases from J, the junction contained 9 bases not matched to a gene. In DNA, the CDR3 is TGTGCCGGCTGGACAGGGGGTAAAATGAACACTGAAGCTTTCTTT. Translating gives CAGWTGGKMNTEAFF.

The chain recombines TRBV7-9 with TRBJ2-1; 9 positions agree with TRBD1. The CDR3 is made up of 15 amino acids. Germline V gene lookup returns CDR1 SEHNR and CDR2 FQNEAQ (reference sequence). The V segment lost 3 bases and the J segment 4 bases; nucleotides outside the gene matches: 4. CDR3 residues: CASSFDRGLYNEQFF. In nucleotides, the CDR3 is TGTGCCAGCAGCTTCGACAGGGGGTTGTACAATGAGCAGTTCTTC.

The chain joins TRBV5-1 to TRBJ2-5, with 10 bases aligning to TRBD1. CDR1 and CDR2 from the germline V gene are SGHRS and YFSETQ. Trimming at V came to 4 bases and at J to 4 bases, leaving 7 bases not matched to a gene. The CDR3 spans 15 residues. As DNA, the CDR3 is TGCGCCAGCAGCCCGGGACAGGGGACACGAGAGACCCAGTACTTC. It codes for CASSPGQGTRETQYF.